This note documents a single T cell receptor beta chain sequence. Germline trimming cut 5 bases from V and 1 base from J; bases unmatched to any gene: 10. The germline V gene has CDR1 MNHEY and CDR2 SMNVEV (reference sequence). The CDR3 runs to 17 residues. The data were obtained in a study of blood T cell repertoires in COVID-19. Overall study context: Spain, Italy and the United States supplied samples that represented acute and convalescent COVID-19. Sample material is recorded as cDNA or gDNA derived from T cells, B-cell-depleted T cells, or PBMCs.

Per the original methods: Cell counts per sample came from amplifying reference gene primers. Sequencing was performed with immunoSEQ multiplex PCR; in TCRdb, only in-frame clones are kept and a portion is missing. The V and J calls and clone size were taken over from that table, and D and trimming were inferred from the DNA. The table includes around 150,000 clones, roughly nine tenths detected once. The origin of this receptor is a man aged 60 to 69 with active or convalescent COVID-19. Sequencing input: peripheral blood. This chain joins TRBV27 and TRBJ1-5, with 8 bases identical to TRBD1. CDR3 residues: CASSPEFRDRSNQPQHF. CDR3 nucleotide sequence: TGTGCCAGCAGTCCCGAGTTCCGGGACAGGAGCAATCAGCCCCAGCATTTT.